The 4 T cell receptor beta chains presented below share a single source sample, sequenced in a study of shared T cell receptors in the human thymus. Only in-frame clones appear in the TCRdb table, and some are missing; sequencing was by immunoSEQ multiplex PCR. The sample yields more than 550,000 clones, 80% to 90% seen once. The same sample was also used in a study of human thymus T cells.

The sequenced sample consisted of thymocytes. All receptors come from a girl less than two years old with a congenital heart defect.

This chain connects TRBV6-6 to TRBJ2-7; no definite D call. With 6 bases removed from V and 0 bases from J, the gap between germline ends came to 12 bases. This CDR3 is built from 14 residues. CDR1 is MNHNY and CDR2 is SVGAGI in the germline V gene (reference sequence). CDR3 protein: CASSHYNDSYEQYF. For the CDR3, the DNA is TGTGCCAGCAGCCACTACAATGACTCCTACGAGCAGTACTTC.

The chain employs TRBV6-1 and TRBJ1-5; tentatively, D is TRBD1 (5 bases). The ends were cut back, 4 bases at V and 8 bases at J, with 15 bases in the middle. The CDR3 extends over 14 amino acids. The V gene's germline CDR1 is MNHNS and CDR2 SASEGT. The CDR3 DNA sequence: TGTGCCAGCAGTGCCGCGGGACCTCTGGAGCCCCAGCATTTT. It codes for CASSAAGPLEPQHF.

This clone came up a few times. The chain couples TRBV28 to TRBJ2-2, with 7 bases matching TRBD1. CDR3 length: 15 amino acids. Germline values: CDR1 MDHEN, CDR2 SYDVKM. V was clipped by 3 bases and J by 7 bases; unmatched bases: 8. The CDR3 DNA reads TGTGCCAGCAGTTTTCAAACAGGGGAGCACGGGGAGCTGTTTTTT. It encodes CASSFQTGEHGELFF.

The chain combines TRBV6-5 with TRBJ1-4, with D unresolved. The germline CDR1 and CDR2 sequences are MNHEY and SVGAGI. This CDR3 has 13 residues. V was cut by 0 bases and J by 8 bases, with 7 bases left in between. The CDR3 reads CASSYSGAEKLFF. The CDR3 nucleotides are TGTGCCAGCAGTTACTCGGGAGCCGAAAAACTGTTTTTT.